The present T cell receptor (beta chain) was sequenced within a study of T cells in Graves' hyperthyroidism and ophthalmopathy. There were TCR beta CDR3 regions amplified from RNA transcripts. First-round RT-PCR of the TCR CDR3 relied on the HTBI primer set. MiXCR, run by TCRdb on the multiplex PCR reads, gives a single entry per CDR3 protein. The data contain hundreds of thousands of distinct CDR3 sequences, about 25% of them singletons. The V segment lost 2 bases and the J segment 6 bases; nucleotides outside the gene matches: 5. CDR3 length: 14 residues. Germline loops: CDR1 MNHEY, CDR2 SVGEGT. This clonotype has a handful of counts. The antigen is undetermined. Whole-study results and caveats: A 13 V-J signature model discriminated ophthalmopathy versus stable hyperthyroidism. Most thyroid clonotypes expanded above 0.001 were also detected in blood.

The sequenced sample was blood. The chain recombines TRBV6-2 or TRBV6-3 with TRBJ2-7, with TRBD2 matching over 9 bases. The origin of this receptor is a man in his forties with Graves' hyperthyroidism that later progressed to Graves' ophthalmopathy. CDR3 bases: TGTGCCAGCAGTTACGGTGGGACTAGCTTCGAGCAGTACTTC. Its translation: CASSYGGTSFEQYF.